The clone carrying this TCR beta chain was recorded at least ten times. Its antigen is not identified. PBMCs stored at -80 C, numbering 2 million, were the origin of the unsorted libraries. The source of the sample is a study of neurological immune-mediated disorders. Study-level results: The greatest TCR clonal expansion occurred in HTLV-1-associated myelopathy and the least in multiple sclerosis, which fell below healthy controls.

TCRdb redid the calling of the 5' RACE reads with MiXCR, one entry per CDR3 protein. Altogether 100,000 to 150,000 distinct CDR3 sequences are present, more than 2.5% being singletons, with the ten largest covering around 1.2%. The V gene end was trimmed by 4 bases and the J gene end by 4 bases; junction bases not matched to a gene: 6. CDR1 SGHRS and CDR2 YFSETQ come from the germline V gene. This CDR3 region has 14 residues. The rearrangement joins TRBV5-1 to TRBJ1-2, with 8 bases fitting TRBD1. The sequence came from a woman in her 30s with multiple sclerosis. The material sequenced was PBMCs. DNA of the CDR3: TGCGCCAGCAGCATGGACAGGGCAAGCTATGGCTACACCTTC. Translated: CASSMDRASYGYTF.